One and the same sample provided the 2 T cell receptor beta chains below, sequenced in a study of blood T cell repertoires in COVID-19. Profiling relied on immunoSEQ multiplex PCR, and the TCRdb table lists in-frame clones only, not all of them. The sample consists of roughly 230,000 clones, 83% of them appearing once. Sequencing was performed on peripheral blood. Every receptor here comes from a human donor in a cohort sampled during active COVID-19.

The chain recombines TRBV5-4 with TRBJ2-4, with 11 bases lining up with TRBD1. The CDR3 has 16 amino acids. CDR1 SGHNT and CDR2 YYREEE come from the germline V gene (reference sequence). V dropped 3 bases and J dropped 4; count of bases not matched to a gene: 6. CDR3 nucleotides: TGTGCCAGCAGCTCAAAAGGACAGGGGGCGAAAAACATTCAGTACTTC. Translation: CASSSKGQGAKNIQYF.

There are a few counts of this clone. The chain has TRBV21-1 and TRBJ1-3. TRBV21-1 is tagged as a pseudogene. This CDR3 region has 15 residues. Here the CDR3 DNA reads TGTGCCTCCACCGAGGGAGGGGGGGATGGAAACACCATATATTTT. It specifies CASTEGGGDGNTIYF.